This T cell receptor (beta chain) stems from a study of blood T cell repertoires in COVID-19. Across the whole study: The study drew acute and convalescent COVID-19 samples from the United States, Italy and Spain.

The CDR3 is 15 residues long. Trimming removed 6 bases at V and 5 bases at J, with 14 bases between. From germline, CDR1 is MNHEY and CDR2 SMNVEV (reference sequence). Only in-frame clones appear in the TCRdb table, and some are missing; sequencing was by immunoSEQ multiplex PCR. Here the sample spans fewer than 350,000 clones, about 89% being singletons. The sequenced material came from peripheral blood. V and J are TRBV27 and TRBJ1-6; no reliable D call. This clonotype originated in a man aged 35-49 years with active or convalescent COVID-19. The CDR3 spells CASRDGGVDNSPLHF. The CDR3 DNA reads as TGTGCCAGCAGGGACGGAGGAGTAGATAATTCACCCCTCCACTTT.